This T cell receptor beta chain was retrieved from a study of beta chain features in type 1 diabetes. Study background: In all, about 100,000,000 sorted cells from all samples were analyzed. Whole-study results and caveats: TCRB CDR3s were moderately but significantly shorter in Type 1 diabetes patients in all four CD4+ subsets.

Every isolated RNA sample was fully reverse transcribed, so sequencing captured expressed TCRB transcripts. The repertoire was sequenced with immunoSEQ multiplex PCR; TCRdb's copy has only in-frame clones and lacks some. This sample has around 690,000 clones, with around an eighth found just once. This clone has just a few counts. No antigen is known for it. In the same sample, other DNA sequences code for this CDR3. Each donor gave one heparinised blood draw averaging about 100 mL. Via CD45RO/CCR7/CD25/CD127/CD95/CD27, cells of the CD4+ naive, central memory, regulatory and stem cell-like memory subsets were sorted. CDR3 length: 14 residues. Unmatched junction bases numbered 5, after V lost 1 base and J lost 8 bases. Germline V gene sequence: CDR1 GTSNPN, CDR2 SVGIG (reference sequence).

Sample: naive CD4+ T cells from blood. This sequence joins TRBV30 and TRBJ1-6; TRBD1 matches 7 bases. This receptor was identified in a man younger than 40 with type 1 diabetes. The CDR3 nucleotides are TGTGCCTGGAGTGAGACAGGGTCTGATTCACCCCTCCACTTT. Translating gives CAWSETGSDSPLHF. The full variable domain, completed using reference TRBV30 and TRBJ1-6, is SQTIHQWPATLVQPVGSPLSLECTVEGTSNPNLYWYRQAAGRGLQLLFYSVGIGQISSEVPQNLSASRPQDRQFILSSKKLLLSDSGFYLCAWSETGSDSPLHFGNGTRLTVT.